This TCR beta chain was observed in a study of blood T cell repertoires in COVID-19. Study at large: There were acute and convalescent COVID-19 samples, and they came from the United States, Italy and Spain. T cells, B-cell-depleted T cells, or PBMCs provided the cDNA or gDNA that served as material.

Authors' methods: Reference gene primer amplification in the assay estimated nucleated cell counts. Assay: immunoSEQ multiplex PCR; the TCRdb copy retains only in-frame clones and omits some. Clone size and V and J calls were adopted from that table, with D and trimming inferred from the DNA. The sample contains nearly 250,000 clones, approximately 82% of which appear only once. V was trimmed by 1 base and J by 4 bases, leaving 12 bases between them. CDR1 SGDLS and CDR2 YYNGEE come from the germline V gene. The CDR3 is made up of 15 amino acids. The sequence was obtained from an elderly woman with acute or convalescent COVID-19. The chain has TRBV9 and TRBJ1-5; D remains ambiguous. The source material was peripheral blood. The CDR3 region is CASSVSGSTNQPQHF. The CDR3 DNA follows: TGTGCCAGCAGCGTATCGGGGTCCACAAATCAGCCCCAGCATTTT.